The 5 T cell receptor beta chains presented below share a single source sample, sequenced in a study of blood T cell repertoires in COVID-19 (dated by TCRdb to 2019 to 2021). Library preparation employed the immunoSEQ multiplex PCR assay. In its TCRdb copy, this immuneACCESS table keeps in-frame sequences only and misses some clones. Where compared with another copy, unresolved V genes explain less than half of these, and the others have no known cause. Counted in this sample were 52,000 or so clones; under 90% of them appeared once. Jointly, the top ten make up over 2% of the sample. Sequences were obtained from peripheral blood. The receptor source for this set is a man aged 50 to 60 with acute or convalescent COVID-19.

The chain uses TRBV28 and TRBJ2-1; 14 nucleotides line up with TRBD2. Germline assignment: CDR1 MDHEN and CDR2 SYDVKM. J lost 7 bases, V lost 5 bases, and 7 bases had no gene match. The CDR3 consists of 16 residues. CDR3 amino acids: CASSPGLAGARNEQFF. The CDR3 bases are TGTGCCAGCAGTCCGGGACTAGCGGGAGCTAGGAATGAGCAGTTCTTC.

The chain recombines TRBV7-9 with TRBJ1-6, with D possibly being TRBD1 (5 bases). This CDR3 is built from 14 residues. CDR1 and CDR2 from the germline V gene are SEHNR and FQNEAQ (reference sequence). The V and J ends lost 5 bases and 7 bases respectively, with 12 bases between them. The CDR3, as DNA: TGTGCCAGCAGCCCCACGGGGGGAAATTCACCCCTCCACTTT. This sequence encodes CASSPTGGNSPLHF.

Turning to this clone: Within the sample, other DNA sequences also encode this same CDR3. V is TRBV5-5 and J is TRBJ1-2; D gene ambiguous. The germline V and J ends were trimmed by 0 bases and 0 bases, with 6 bases remaining between them. CDR3 length: 14 amino acids. In germline, CDR1 is SGHKS, CDR2 YYEKEE (reference sequence). CDR3 protein: CASSLGQANYGYTF. As DNA, the CDR3 is TGTGCCAGCAGCTTGGGCCAGGCTAACTATGGCTACACCTTC.

The genes are TRBV7-3 and TRBJ1-1; 9 bases agree with TRBD1. Germline loops: CDR1 SGHTA, CDR2 FQGTGA. CDR3 length: 14 residues. J lost 4 bases, V lost 5 bases, and 5 bases had no gene match. CDR3 bases: TGTGCCAGCAGCCCGACAGGGGGGGTCACTGAAGCTTTCTTT. It specifies CASSPTGGVTEAFF.

This clone was seen more than once but under ten times. The chain couples TRBV9 to TRBJ1-4, with 8 bases matching TRBD1. J gave up 7 bases and V 0 bases, and 5 bases lay outside the gene matches. The CDR3 spans 15 residues. Germline V gene data show CDR1 as SGDLS and CDR2 as YYNGEE. In nucleotides, the CDR3 is TGTGCCAGCAGCGTAGGTGGGACAGGCGCTGAAAAACTGTTTTTT. Translated, it gives CASSVGGTGAEKLFF.